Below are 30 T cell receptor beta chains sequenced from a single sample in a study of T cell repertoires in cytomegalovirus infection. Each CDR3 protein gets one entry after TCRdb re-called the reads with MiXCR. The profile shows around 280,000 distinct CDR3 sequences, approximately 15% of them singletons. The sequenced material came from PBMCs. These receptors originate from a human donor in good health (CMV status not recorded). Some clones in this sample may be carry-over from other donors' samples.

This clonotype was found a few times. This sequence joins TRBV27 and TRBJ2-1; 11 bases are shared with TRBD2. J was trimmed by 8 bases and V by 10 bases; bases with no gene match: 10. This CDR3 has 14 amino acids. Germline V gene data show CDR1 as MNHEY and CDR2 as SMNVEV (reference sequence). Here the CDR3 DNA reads TGTGCCAACCCGACTAGCGGGGCCTGGGATGAGCAGTTCTTC. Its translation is CANPTSGAWDEQFF.

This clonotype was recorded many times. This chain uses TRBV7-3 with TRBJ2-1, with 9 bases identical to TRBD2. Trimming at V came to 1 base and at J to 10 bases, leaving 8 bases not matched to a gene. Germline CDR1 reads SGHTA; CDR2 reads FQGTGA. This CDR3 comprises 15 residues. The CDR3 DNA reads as TGTGCCAGCAGCTTAAAAGCGGGAGGTTCGAAGGAGCAGTTCTTC. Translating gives CASSLKAGGSKEQFF.

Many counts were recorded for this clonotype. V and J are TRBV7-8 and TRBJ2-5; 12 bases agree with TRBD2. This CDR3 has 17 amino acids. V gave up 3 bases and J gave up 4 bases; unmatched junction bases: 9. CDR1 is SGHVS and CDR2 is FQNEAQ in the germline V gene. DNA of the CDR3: TGTGCCAGCAGCTTCCCCCGACTAGCGGGGGTTGGAGAGACCCAGTACTTC. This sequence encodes CASSFPRLAGVGETQYF.

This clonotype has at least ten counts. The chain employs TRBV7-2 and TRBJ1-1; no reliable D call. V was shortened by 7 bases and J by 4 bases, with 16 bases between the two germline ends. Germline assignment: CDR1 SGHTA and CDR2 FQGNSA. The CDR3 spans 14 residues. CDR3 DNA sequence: TGTGCCAGCAAGGCTGGGGAAAAGACCACTGAAGCTTTCTTT. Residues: CASKAGEKTTEAFF.

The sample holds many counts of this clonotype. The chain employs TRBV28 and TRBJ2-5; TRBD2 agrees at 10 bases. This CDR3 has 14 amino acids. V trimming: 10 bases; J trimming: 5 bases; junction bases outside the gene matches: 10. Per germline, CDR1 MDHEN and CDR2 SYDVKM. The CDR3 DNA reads TGTGCCACCGTACTAGCGGGACGGTGGGAGACCCAGTACTTC. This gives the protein CATVLAGRWETQYF.

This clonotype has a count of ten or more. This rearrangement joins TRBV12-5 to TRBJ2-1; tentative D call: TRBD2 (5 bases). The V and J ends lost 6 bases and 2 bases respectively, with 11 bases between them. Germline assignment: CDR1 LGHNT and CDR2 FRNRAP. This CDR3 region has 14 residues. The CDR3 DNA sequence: TGTGCTAGTGGCTCCGCGGGTGCCTACAATGAGCAGTTCTTC. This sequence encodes CASGSAGAYNEQFF.

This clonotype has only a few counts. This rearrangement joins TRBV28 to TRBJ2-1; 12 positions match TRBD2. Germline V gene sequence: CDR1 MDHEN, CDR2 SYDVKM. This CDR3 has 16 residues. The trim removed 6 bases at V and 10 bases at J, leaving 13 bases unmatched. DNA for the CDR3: TGTGCCAGCAGCCCAGCCAGACTAGCGGGAGTTTGGGAGCAGTTCTTC. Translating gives CASSPARLAGVWEQFF. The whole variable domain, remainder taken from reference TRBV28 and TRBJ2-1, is DVKVTQSSRYLVKRTGEKVFLECVQDMDHENMFWYRQDPGLGLRLIYFSYDVKMKEKGDIPEGYSVSREKKERFSLILESASTNQTSMYLCASSPARLAGVWEQFFGPGTRLTVL.

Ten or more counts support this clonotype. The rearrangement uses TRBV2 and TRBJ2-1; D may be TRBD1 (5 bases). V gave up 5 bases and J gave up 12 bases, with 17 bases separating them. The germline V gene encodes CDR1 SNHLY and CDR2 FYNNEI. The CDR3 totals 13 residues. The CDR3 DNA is TGTGCCAGCAGTATGACAGTAGTCGTCGGGCAGTTCTTC. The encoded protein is CASSMTVVVGQFF.

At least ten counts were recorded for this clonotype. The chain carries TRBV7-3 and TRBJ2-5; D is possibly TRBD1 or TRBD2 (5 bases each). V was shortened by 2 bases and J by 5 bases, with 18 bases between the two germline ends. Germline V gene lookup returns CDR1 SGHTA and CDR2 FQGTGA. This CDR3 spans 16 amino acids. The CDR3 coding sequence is TGTGCCAGCAGCTTAGGGACCGGTTTGGGTTTGGAGACCCAGTACTTC. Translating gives CASSLGTGLGLETQYF.

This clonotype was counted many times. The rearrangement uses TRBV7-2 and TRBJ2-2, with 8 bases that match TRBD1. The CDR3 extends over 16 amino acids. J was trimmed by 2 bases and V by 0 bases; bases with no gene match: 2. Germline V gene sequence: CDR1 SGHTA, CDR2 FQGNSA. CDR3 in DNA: TGTGCCAGCAGCTTAGCGGACAGGGCAAACACCGGGGAGCTGTTTTTT. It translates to CASSLADRANTGELFF.

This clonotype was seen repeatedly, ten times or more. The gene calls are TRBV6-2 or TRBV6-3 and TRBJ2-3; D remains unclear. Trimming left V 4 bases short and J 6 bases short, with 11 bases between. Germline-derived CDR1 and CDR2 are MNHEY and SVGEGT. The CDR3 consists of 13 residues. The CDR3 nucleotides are TGTGCCAGCAGTTCCGCCTCTTGGGATACGCAGTATTTT. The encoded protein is CASSSASWDTQYF.

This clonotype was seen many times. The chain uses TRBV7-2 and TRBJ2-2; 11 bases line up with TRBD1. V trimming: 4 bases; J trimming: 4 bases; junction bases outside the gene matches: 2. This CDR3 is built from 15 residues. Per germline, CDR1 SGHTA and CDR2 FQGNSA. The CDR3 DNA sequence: TGTGCCAGCAGCTCCGGGACAGGGGGCACCGGGGAGCTGTTTTTT. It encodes CASSSGTGGTGELFF.

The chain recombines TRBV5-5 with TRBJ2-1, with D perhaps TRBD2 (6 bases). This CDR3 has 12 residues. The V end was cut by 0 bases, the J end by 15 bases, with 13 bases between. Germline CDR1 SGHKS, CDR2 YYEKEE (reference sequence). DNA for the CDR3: TGTGCCAGCAGCTTGGTTGCCGGGAGAGGGTTCTTC. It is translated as CASSLVAGRGFF.

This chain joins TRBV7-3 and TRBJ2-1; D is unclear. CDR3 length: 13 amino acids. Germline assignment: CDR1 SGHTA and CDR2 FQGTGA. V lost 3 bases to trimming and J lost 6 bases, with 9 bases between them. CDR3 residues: CASSLTTVNEQFF. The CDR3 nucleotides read TGTGCCAGCAGCTTGACGACGGTCAATGAGCAGTTCTTC.

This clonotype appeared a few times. Here the CDR3 reads CASSPPRTSGTGELFF. The CDR3 DNA sequence: TGTGCCAGCAGCCCCCCGCGGACTAGCGGAACCGGGGAGCTGTTTTTT. The chain employs TRBV11-2 and TRBJ2-2; 10 bases are a match to TRBD2. CDR1 is SGHAT, CDR2 FQNNGV, per germline. V was pared by 5 bases and J by 5 bases, with 8 bases of the junction left unmatched. This CDR3 spans 16 amino acids.

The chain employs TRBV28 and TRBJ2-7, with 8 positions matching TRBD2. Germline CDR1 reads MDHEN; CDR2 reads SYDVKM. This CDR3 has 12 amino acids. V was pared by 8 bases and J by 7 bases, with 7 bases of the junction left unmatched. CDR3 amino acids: CASESGRDEQYF. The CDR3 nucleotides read TGTGCCAGCGAAAGCGGGAGAGATGAGCAGTACTTC.

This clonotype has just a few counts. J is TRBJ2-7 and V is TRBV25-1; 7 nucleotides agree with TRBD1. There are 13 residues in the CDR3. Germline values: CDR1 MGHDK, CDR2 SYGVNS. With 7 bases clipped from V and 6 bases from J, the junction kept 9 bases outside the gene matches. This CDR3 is CASKGQTIREQYF. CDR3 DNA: TGTGCCAGCAAGGGACAGACTATTCGCGAGCAGTACTTC.

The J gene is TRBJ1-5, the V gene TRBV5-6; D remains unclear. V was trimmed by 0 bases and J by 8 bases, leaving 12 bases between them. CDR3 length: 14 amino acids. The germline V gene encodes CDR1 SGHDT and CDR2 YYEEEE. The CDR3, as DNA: TGTGCCAGCAGCTTGGTAGAGAGCATTGAGCCCCAGCATTTT. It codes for CASSLVESIEPQHF. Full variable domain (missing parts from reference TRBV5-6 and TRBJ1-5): DAGVTQSPTHLIKTRGQQVTLRCSPKSGHDTVSWYQQALGQGPQFIFQYYEEEERQRGNFPDRFSGHQFPNYSSELNVNALLLGDSALYLCASSLVESIEPQHFGDGTRLSIL.

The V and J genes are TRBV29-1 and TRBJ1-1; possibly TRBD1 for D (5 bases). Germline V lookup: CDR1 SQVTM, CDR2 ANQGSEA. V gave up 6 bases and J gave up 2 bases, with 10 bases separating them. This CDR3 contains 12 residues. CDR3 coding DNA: TGCAGCGTGGGTCAGGGTAACACTGAAGCTTTCTTT. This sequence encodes CSVGQGNTEAFF.

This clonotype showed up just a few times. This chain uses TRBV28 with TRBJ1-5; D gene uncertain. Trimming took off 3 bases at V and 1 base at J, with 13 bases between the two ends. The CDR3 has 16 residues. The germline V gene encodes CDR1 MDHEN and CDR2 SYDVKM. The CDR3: CASSLEGLGSNQPQHF. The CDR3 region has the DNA TGTGCCAGCAGTTTGGAGGGCCTAGGAAGCAATCAGCCCCAGCATTTT.

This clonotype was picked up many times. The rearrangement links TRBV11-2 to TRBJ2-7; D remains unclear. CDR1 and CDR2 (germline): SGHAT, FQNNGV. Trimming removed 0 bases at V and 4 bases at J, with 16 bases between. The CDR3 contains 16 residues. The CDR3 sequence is CASSLDIPATTYEQYF. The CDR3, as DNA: TGTGCCAGCAGCTTAGATATTCCAGCAACAACATACGAGCAGTACTTC.

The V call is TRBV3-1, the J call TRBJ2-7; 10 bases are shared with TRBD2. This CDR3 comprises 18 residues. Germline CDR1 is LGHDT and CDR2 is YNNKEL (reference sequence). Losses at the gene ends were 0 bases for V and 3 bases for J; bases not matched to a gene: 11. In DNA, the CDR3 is TGTGCCAGCAGCCAAGATGGGCTCCTACTAGCGGGAAGCTACGAGCAGTACTTC. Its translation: CASSQDGLLLAGSYEQYF.

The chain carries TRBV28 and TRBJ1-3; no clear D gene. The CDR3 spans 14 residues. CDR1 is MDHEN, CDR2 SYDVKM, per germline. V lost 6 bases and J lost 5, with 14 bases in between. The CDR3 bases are TGTGCCAGCAGGTCAAAGGAGCGTCGAAACACCATATATTTT. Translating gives CASRSKERRNTIYF.

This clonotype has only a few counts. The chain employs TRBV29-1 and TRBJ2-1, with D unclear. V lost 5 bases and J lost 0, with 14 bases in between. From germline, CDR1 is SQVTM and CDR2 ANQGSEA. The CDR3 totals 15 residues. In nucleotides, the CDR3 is TGCAGCGTTAGTCGGTTCTGGAGCTCCTACAATGAGCAGTTCTTC. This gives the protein CSVSRFWSSYNEQFF.

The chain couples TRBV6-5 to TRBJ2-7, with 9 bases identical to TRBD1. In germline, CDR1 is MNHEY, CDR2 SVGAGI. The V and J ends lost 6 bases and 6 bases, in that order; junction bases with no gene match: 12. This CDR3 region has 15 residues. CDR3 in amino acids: CASRSTGGAGSEQYF. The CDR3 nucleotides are TGTGCCAGCAGGAGCACAGGGGGCGCAGGATCCGAGCAGTACTTC.

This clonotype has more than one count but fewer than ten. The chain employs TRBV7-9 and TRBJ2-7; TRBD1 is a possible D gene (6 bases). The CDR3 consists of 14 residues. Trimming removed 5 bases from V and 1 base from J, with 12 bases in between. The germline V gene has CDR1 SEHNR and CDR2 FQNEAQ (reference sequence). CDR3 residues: CASSNTGSSYEQYF. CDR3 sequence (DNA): TGTGCCAGCAGCAACACAGGGAGTTCCTACGAGCAGTACTTC.

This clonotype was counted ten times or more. CDR3 amino acids: CASSYSKDSYYGYTF. The CDR3 nucleotides are TGTGCCAGCAGTTACTCGAAGGACAGCTACTATGGCTACACCTTC. The rearrangement uses TRBV6-6 and TRBJ1-2, with D maybe TRBD1 (6 bases). The V gene's germline CDR1 is MNHNY and CDR2 SVGAGI (reference sequence). The CDR3 contains 15 residues. The V end was cut by 0 bases, the J end by 3 bases, with 11 bases between.

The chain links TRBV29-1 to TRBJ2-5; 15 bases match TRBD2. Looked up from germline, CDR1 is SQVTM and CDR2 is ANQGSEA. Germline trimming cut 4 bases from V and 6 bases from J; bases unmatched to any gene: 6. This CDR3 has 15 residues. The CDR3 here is CSVGGLAGGRKTQYF. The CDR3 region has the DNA TGCAGCGTTGGGGGACTAGCGGGGGGAAGGAAGACCCAGTACTTC.

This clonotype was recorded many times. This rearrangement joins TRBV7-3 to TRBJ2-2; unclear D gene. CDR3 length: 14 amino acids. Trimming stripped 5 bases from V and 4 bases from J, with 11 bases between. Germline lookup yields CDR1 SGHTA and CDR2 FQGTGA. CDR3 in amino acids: CASSRVPGTGELFF. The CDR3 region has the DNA TGTGCCAGCAGCCGAGTCCCGGGCACCGGGGAGCTGTTTTTT. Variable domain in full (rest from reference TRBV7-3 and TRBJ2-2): GAGVSQTPSNKVTEKGKYVELRCDPISGHTALYWYRQSLGQGPEFLIYFQGTGAADDSGLPNDRFFAVRPEGSVSTLKIQRTERGDSAVYLCASSRVPGTGELFFGEGSRLTVL.

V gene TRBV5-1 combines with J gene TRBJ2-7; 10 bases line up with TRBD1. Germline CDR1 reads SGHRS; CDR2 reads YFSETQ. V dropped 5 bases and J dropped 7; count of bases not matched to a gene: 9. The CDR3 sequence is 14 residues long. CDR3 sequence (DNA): TGCGCCAGCAGGCCCGGGACAGGGGCGGGGGAGCAGTACTTC. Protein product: CASRPGTGAGEQYF.